This is a list of T cell receptor beta chains from one sample in a study of T cells after posttransplantation cyclophosphamide. Data came from immunoSEQ multiplex PCR; TCRdb stores just in-frame clones and leaves some out. Found here are just over 15,000 clones, approximately 88% of them singletons; the top ten hold 5%. The sequencing used PBMCs, collected less than 400 days after allogeneic stem cell transplant with calcineurin inhibitor and methotrexate. Receptors originate from a young adult male patient who received an allogeneic stem cell transplant from a related donor, was CMV-positive, and had no GVHD. The T cells may partly be graft donor cells. CDR3s include the opening cysteine and the closing phenylalanine or tryptophan. D genes are given only for firm matches. The size entry is marked missing in some rows and otherwise reads once, few, many or a size class.

D gene	V gene	J gene	clone size	CDR3 DNA	CDR3 protein
TRBD2	TRBV19	TRBJ2-2	.	TGTGCCAGTAGACTAGCGCCTAGGGACACCGGGGAGCTGTTTTTT	CASRLAPRDTGELFF
TRBD1	TRBV15	TRBJ2-5	.	TGTGCCACCAGCTCCGAGGGGGGACAGGGGTTGGAGACCCAGTACTTC	CATSSEGGQGLETQYF
.	TRBV4-2	TRBJ2-1	.	TGTGCCAGCAGCCAAGGGACTGAAGTCAGTGAGCAGTTCTTC	CASSQGTEVSEQFF
TRBD1	TRBV28	TRBJ1-2	.	TGTGCCAGCAGTCCCTGGACAGGCGCGGGGGGCTACACCTTC	CASSPWTGAGGYTF
.	TRBV27	TRBJ2-1	.	TGTGCCAGCAGTTTACAGTACAGGAGCTCCTACAGTGAGCAGTTCTTC	CASSLQYRSSYSEQFF
.	TRBV7-6	TRBJ2-1	.	TGTGCCAGCAGCTTAGCTTTCGCGAACAGTGAGCAGTTCTTC	CASSLAFANSEQFF
.	TRBV6-1	TRBJ2-1	.	TGTGCCAGCAGTGGGTGGCAGGGCAATGAGCAGTTCTTC	CASSGWQGNEQFF
.	TRBV19	TRBJ1-5	.	TGTGCCAGTACAACGGCAGGTAATCAGCCCCAGCATTTT	CASTTAGNQPQHF
.	TRBV6-1	TRBJ1-3	.	TGTGCCAGCAGTGTCGTAGGAAACACCATATATTTT	CASSVVGNTIYF
TRBD1	TRBV7-2	TRBJ1-2	.	TGTGCCAGCAGCGCCCCTAGGGGGCATAACTATGGCTACACCTTC	CASSAPRGHNYGYTF
.	TRBV2	TRBJ2-5	.	TGTGCCAGCAGTGAATTTTTGGGGCCACCTCAAGAGACCCAGTACTTC	CASSEFLGPPQETQYF
.	TRBV5-5	TRBJ1-4	.	TGTGCCAGCAGCTTGGCAGGAGGACCGACTAATGAAAAACTGTTTTTT	CASSLAGGPTNEKLFF
.	TRBV11-3	TRBJ1-6	few	TGTGCCAGCAGCTTCCTGGAGAGCTCCTATAATTCACCCCTCCACTTT	CASSFLESSYNSPLHF
.	TRBV5-4	TRBJ1-2	.	TGTGCCAGCAGCCAAGATCGGACAGCTTATGGCTACACCTTC	CASSQDRTAYGYTF
.	TRBV10-2	TRBJ2-7	few	TGCGCCAGCAGTGAACGTCTGGCGGGAATTGCCTACGAGCAGTACTTC	CASSERLAGIAYEQYF
TRBD2	TRBV28	TRBJ2-1	.	TGTGCCAGCAGTTTCCCAGGACTAGACCCCTACAGTGAGCAGTTCTTC	CASSFPGLDPYSEQFF
TRBD1	TRBV5-6	TRBJ1-1	once	TGTGCCAGCAGCGGGGACAGGGGCGCGAACACTGAAGCTTTCTTT	CASSGDRGANTEAFF
.	TRBV19	TRBJ1-2	.	TGTGCCAGTAGAAAGGGGGCTAACTATGGCTACACCTTC	CASRKGANYGYTF
TRBD1	TRBV4-1	TRBJ2-5	.	TGCGCCAGCAGCCAGGCCTCGACCGGGACAGGGGGCCAAGAGACCCAGTACTTC	CASSQASTGTGGQETQYF
.	TRBV6-6	TRBJ2-2	.	TGTGCCAGCAGTTACTCCCAGGTCACCGGGGAGCTGTTTTTT	CASSYSQVTGELFF
.	TRBV27	TRBJ2-5	.	TGTGCCAGCAGTTCCGTCGGGATTGGCTTGGAGACCCAGTACTTC	CASSSVGIGLETQYF
.	TRBV20-1	TRBJ1-1	once	TGCAGTGCCCGTATGAACACTGAAGCTTTCTTT	CSARMNTEAFF
.	TRBV29-1	TRBJ2-3	once	TGCAGCACGAGGCAGGGTACGACAGATACGCAGTATTTT	CSTRQGTTDTQYF
.	TRBV4-2	TRBJ2-7	.	TGTGCCAGCAGCCAGGCTAGCTCCTACGAGCAGTACTTC	CASSQASSYEQYF
TRBD1	TRBV10-1	TRBJ2-1	.	TGCGCCAGCAGTGCCACTGGACAGGGGGAGTTCTTC	CASSATGQGEFF
TRBD1	TRBV28	TRBJ1-4	.	TGTGCCAGCAGTTCTCTTGACCCGGGACAGGGCTTTCATGAAAAACTGTTTTTT	CASSSLDPGQGFHEKLFF
TRBD1	TRBV6-4	TRBJ2-3	few	TGTGCCAGCAGTGACAGGACAGGGGGTCCAGATACGCAGTATTTT	CASSDRTGGPDTQYF
TRBD2	TRBV2	TRBJ2-1	.	TGTGCCAGCAGTGGACTAGCGGGAAACAGTGAGCAGTTCTTC	CASSGLAGNSEQFF
TRBD1	TRBV4-3	TRBJ2-6	.	TGCGCCAGCAGCCAACCACAGGGGGCGCCTGGGGCCAACGTCCTGACTTTC	CASSQPQGAPGANVLTF
TRBD2	TRBV18	TRBJ2-1	.	TGTGCCAGCTCACCACTTCCTAGCGGGAGAGACAGTGAGCAGTTCTTC	CASSPLPSGRDSEQFF
TRBD2	TRBV2	TRBJ2-1	.	TGTGCCAGCAGTCTAGCGGGAGGCCGTGAGCAGTTCTTC	CASSLAGGREQFF
TRBD2	TRBV5-1	TRBJ2-5	.	TGCGCCAGCTTAATGGTCCCGGGAGGTCAAGAGACCCAGTACTTC	CASLMVPGGQETQYF
TRBD2	TRBV6-1	TRBJ2-3	.	TGTGCCAGCAGTGACGACGGGAGGGAGACAGATACGCAGTATTTT	CASSDDGRETDTQYF
TRBD1	TRBV29-1	TRBJ2-3	.	TGCAGCGTTGCTAACAGGGGATTAAGCACAGATACGCAGTATTTT	CSVANRGLSTDTQYF
TRBD2	TRBV5-1	TRBJ2-3	once	TGCGCCAGCAGCCCCCGGGGGACTAGTGGAGATACGCAGTATTTT	CASSPRGTSGDTQYF
.	TRBV11-3	TRBJ2-1	.	TGTGCCAGCGCGGCAGGGATCTCCAATGAGCAGTTCTTC	CASAAGISNEQFF
TRBD1	TRBV30	TRBJ2-7	.	TGTGCCTACAAAGGACAGGGCATAAGCTACGAGCAGTACTTC	CAYKGQGISYEQYF
TRBD2	TRBV28	TRBJ2-5	.	TGTGCCAGCATTCTAGCGGGACAAGAGACCCAGTACTTC	CASILAGQETQYF
TRBD1	TRBV5-6	TRBJ2-7	.	TGTGCCAGCAGCCAATACAGGGGAAGCTCCTACGAGCAGTACTTC	CASSQYRGSSYEQYF
.	TRBV5-1	TRBJ2-1	.	TGCGCCAGCAGCTTGGAGTGGACAGGGAAGGCGGGAGTGGAAAGTGAGCAGTTCTTC	CASSLEWTGKAGVESEQFF
.	TRBV27	TRBJ1-6	.	TGTGCCAGCAGTTTAATTCCCAGAAGGGGTTCACCCCTCCACTTT	CASSLIPRRGSPLHF
TRBD1	TRBV29-1	TRBJ1-2	.	TGCAGCGTTGAGGACAGGGGAGATTTTGGCTACACCTTC	CSVEDRGDFGYTF
.	TRBV27	TRBJ1-5	.	TGTGCCAGCAAGATGAGGCGGGATCAGCCCCAGCATTTT	CASKMRRDQPQHF
.	TRBV18	TRBJ2-4	.	TGTGCCAGCTCACCGGAGGGGATCCATTTTCAGTACTTC	CASSPEGIHFQYF
TRBD2	TRBV9	TRBJ2-7	.	TGTGCCAGCAGCGTAGGTAGCGGGAGGTCCTACGAGCAGTACTTC	CASSVGSGRSYEQYF
TRBD2	TRBV9	TRBJ2-7	.	TGTGCCAGCAGCGTAGGTAGTAGCGGGCGGTACGAGCAGTACTTC	CASSVGSSGRYEQYF
.	TRBV28	TRBJ1-3	few	TGTGCCAGCAGTCGGACTGACAGGACCTCTGGAAACACCATATATTTT	CASSRTDRTSGNTIYF
.	TRBV19	TRBJ1-2	.	TGTGCCAGTAGTACCCAGGCCACTCGGGGCTATGGCTACACCTTC	CASSTQATRGYGYTF